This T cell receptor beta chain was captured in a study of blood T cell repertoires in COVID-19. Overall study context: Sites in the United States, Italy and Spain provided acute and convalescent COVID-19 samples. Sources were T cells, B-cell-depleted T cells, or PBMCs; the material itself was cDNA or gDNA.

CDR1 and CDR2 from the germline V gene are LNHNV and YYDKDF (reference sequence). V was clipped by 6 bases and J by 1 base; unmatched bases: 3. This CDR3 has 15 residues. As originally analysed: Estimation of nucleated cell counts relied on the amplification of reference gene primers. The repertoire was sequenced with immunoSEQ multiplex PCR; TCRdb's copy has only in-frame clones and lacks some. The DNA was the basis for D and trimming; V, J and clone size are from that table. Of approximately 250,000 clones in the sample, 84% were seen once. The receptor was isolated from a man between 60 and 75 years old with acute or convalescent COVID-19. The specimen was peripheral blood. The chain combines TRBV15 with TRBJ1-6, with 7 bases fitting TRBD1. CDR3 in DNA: TGTGCCACCAGTGCAGGGGGTTCCTATAATTCACCCCTCCACTTT. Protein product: CATSAGGSYNSPLHF.